The 21 T cell receptor beta chains given below trace back to one sample, sequenced in a study of CD8 T cells in ankylosing spondylitis. Each CDR3 protein gets one entry after TCRdb re-called the 5' RACE reads with MiXCR. The data show under 250,000 distinct CDR3 sequences, with 8.2% seen just once and around 4.4% held by the top ten. Material: blood, either unsorted or a sorted T cell fraction (not recorded which). The source is a female donor with ankylosing spondylitis or in good health (not recorded which).

This clonotype was found a few times. This chain joins TRBV6-1 and TRBJ2-7; 10 nucleotides match TRBD2. The CDR3 length is 15 residues. Germline-derived CDR1 and CDR2 are MNHNS and SASEGT. The junction had 3 bases not matched to a gene; V was cut back by 2 bases and J by 2 bases. CDR3 bases: TGTGCCAGCAGTGAACAACTAGCGGGACCCTACGAGCAGTACTTC. Translated, it gives CASSEQLAGPYEQYF.

This clonotype was observed many times. This chain links TRBV7-2 with TRBJ2-2; D is perhaps TRBD2 (5 bases). Germline assignment: CDR1 SGHTA and CDR2 FQGNSA. V was shortened by 3 bases and J by 8 bases, with 10 bases between the two germline ends. CDR3 length equals 13 residues. DNA of the CDR3: TGTGCCAGCAGCTTTGACCCGGGGGGGGAGCTGTTTTTT. Translating it yields CASSFDPGGELFF.

This clonotype was recorded at least ten times. This chain uses TRBV9 with TRBJ2-2, with unresolved D. This CDR3 is built from 13 residues. The V and J ends lost 0 bases and 5 bases respectively, with 5 bases between them. Germline V gene data show CDR1 as SGDLS and CDR2 as YYNGEE. The chain's CDR3 is CASSVVETGELFF. CDR3 nucleotides: TGTGCCAGCAGCGTAGTGGAGACCGGGGAGCTGTTTTTT.

This clonotype was picked up many times. The rearrangement links TRBV20-1 to TRBJ2-7, with D maybe TRBD1 (6 bases). CDR1 DFQATT and CDR2 SNEGSKA come from the germline V gene (reference sequence). V lost 5 bases and J lost 2, with 10 bases in between. There are 12 residues in the CDR3. CDR3: CSAPTGPYEQYF. The DNA of the CDR3 is TGCAGTGCTCCTACAGGGCCCTACGAGCAGTACTTC.

V usage is TRBV18 and J usage is TRBJ1-1; 9 nucleotides agree with TRBD1. From germline, CDR1 is KGHSH and CDR2 LQKENI. J lost 1 base, V lost 2 bases, and 5 bases had no gene match. This CDR3 comprises 16 residues. Written as DNA, the CDR3 is TGTGCCAGCTCACCAAACAGGGGGCTAAGGAACACTGAAGCTTTCTTT. Translating it yields CASSPNRGLRNTEAFF.

There are many counts of this clonotype. The rearrangement joins TRBV27 to TRBJ2-5, with D tentatively TRBD2 (5 bases). Germline V CDR1 and CDR2: MNHEY, SMNVEV (reference sequence). The CDR3 sequence is 16 residues long. V lost 4 bases to trimming and J lost 7 bases, with 22 bases between them. The CDR3: CASSSHPGNRMGTQYF. The CDR3 DNA is TGTGCCAGCAGTTCCCACCCGGGAAATCGGATGGGGACCCAGTACTTC.

This clonotype was observed many times. The chain joins TRBV5-5 to TRBJ2-1; 12 bases map to TRBD2. V was pared by 4 bases and J by 1 base, with 9 bases of the junction left unmatched. CDR1 is SGHKS and CDR2 is YYEKEE in the germline V gene (reference sequence). The CDR3 runs to 18 residues. The CDR3 DNA follows: TGTGCCAGCAGCCTTAGGACTAGCGGGACCTTATCCTACAATGAGCAGTTCTTC. It specifies CASSLRTSGTLSYNEQFF.

This clonotype was detected many times. The V gene is TRBV7-9, the J gene TRBJ1-2; no firm D call. The germline V and J ends were trimmed by 1 base and 4 bases, with 10 bases remaining between them. The CDR3 loop spans 14 amino acids. In germline, CDR1 is SEHNR, CDR2 FQNEAQ (reference sequence). CDR3 nucleotide sequence: TGTGCCAGCAGCTTAGAGGGCGGCAGCTATGGCTACACCTTC. It translates to CASSLEGGSYGYTF.

This clonotype was detected ten times or more. The CDR3 nucleotides read TGTGCCAGCCAAGTGTCCACTAGCGACGACTCCTACGAGCAGTACTTC. Its protein product is CASQVSTSDDSYEQYF. The genes are TRBV4-2 and TRBJ2-7; 7 nucleotides match TRBD2. CDR1 and CDR2 from the germline V gene are LGHNA and YNFKEQ. There are 16 residues in the CDR3. The V segment lost 8 bases and the J segment 0 bases; nucleotides outside the gene matches: 13.

This clonotype was seen many times. This chain joins TRBV6-2 or TRBV6-3 and TRBJ1-4; D is uncertain. V was trimmed by 2 bases and J by 2 bases, leaving 9 bases between them. Per germline, CDR1 MNHEY and CDR2 SVGEGT. The CDR3 is 15 residues long. The DNA for the CDR3 is TGTGCCAGCAGTTACGGAACGGGTACTAATGAAAAACTGTTTTTT. Residues: CASSYGTGTNEKLFF.

In this sample, this clonotype turned up many times. The chain uses TRBV20-1 and TRBJ2-2, with TRBD2 as a possible D gene (5 bases). Germline-derived CDR1 and CDR2 are DFQATT and SNEGSKA (reference sequence). CDR3 size: 14 residues. V dropped 2 bases and J dropped 5 bases, with 12 bases sitting between them. The CDR3: CSARTTRETGELFF. In DNA, the CDR3 is TGCAGTGCTAGAACTACTAGAGAAACCGGGGAGCTGTTTTTT.

This clonotype was observed many times. The CDR3: CSASPARLAQGETQYF. The CDR3 coding sequence is TGCAGTGCTAGCCCCGCCAGACTAGCGCAAGGGGAGACCCAGTACTTC. This sequence joins TRBV20-1 and TRBJ2-5; 8 bases are a match to TRBD2. Germline CDR1 DFQATT, CDR2 SNEGSKA (reference sequence). V gave up 3 bases and J gave up 5 bases; unmatched junction bases: 14. CDR3 length: 16 amino acids.

This clonotype was observed many times. The chain combines TRBV15 with TRBJ2-1; TRBD2 might be the D (5 bases). CDR1 is LNHNV, CDR2 YYDKDF, per germline (reference sequence). Trimming shortened V by 0 bases and J by 9 bases, and 9 bases separated the two germline ends. The CDR3 runs 13 residues. The CDR3, as DNA: TGTGCCACCAGCAGAGATGGACGGGGTGAGCAGTTCTTC. Protein product: CATSRDGRGEQFF.

This clonotype was seen repeatedly, ten times or more. This rearrangement joins TRBV11-2 to TRBJ2-1; 8 positions match TRBD2. Germline V gene sequence: CDR1 SGHAT, CDR2 FQNNGV. The CDR3 length is 15 residues. V dropped 7 bases and J dropped 3; count of bases not matched to a gene: 8. CDR3 DNA: TGTGCCAGCACCCCCTCAGCGGGAGTCTACAATGAGCAGTTCTTC. Its translation: CASTPSAGVYNEQFF.

This clonotype was counted at least ten times. Written as DNA, the CDR3 is TGTGCCAGCAGTTTCCGCCCTTCCGACGAGCAGTACTTC. Protein: CASSFRPSDEQYF. The V and J genes are TRBV12-3 or TRBV12-4 and TRBJ2-7; D uncertain. Trimming pared 3 bases from V and 5 bases from J, leaving 11 bases between. CDR3 length: 13 residues.

This clonotype has at least ten counts. The J gene is TRBJ2-1, the V gene TRBV7-2; TRBD2 might be the D (5 bases). From germline, CDR1 is SGHTA and CDR2 FQGNSA. The CDR3 loop spans 11 amino acids. Trimming pared 4 bases from V and 12 bases from J, leaving 10 bases between. The DNA for the CDR3 is TGTGCCAGCAGCTCCGCGGGCGGGCAGTTCTTC. Amino acids: CASSSAGGQFF.

This clonotype was counted ten times or more. The rearrangement joins TRBV25-1 to TRBJ2-3; maybe TRBD2 (6 bases). V lost 4 bases and J 8 bases, leaving 16 bases between the germline ends. This CDR3 has 14 amino acids. Germline V gene lookup returns CDR1 MGHDK and CDR2 SYGVNS. In DNA, the CDR3 is TGTGCCAGCAGTGGACTAGGTTTTGGGGGTACGCAGTATTTT. Translation gives CASSGLGFGGTQYF.

This clonotype was recorded many times. The rearrangement uses TRBV25-1 and TRBJ1-5; D remains unclear. Germline V gives CDR1 MGHDK, CDR2 SYGVNS. The CDR3 has 16 amino acids. Between the trimmed V and J ends, which lost 0 bases and 6 bases, there was a span of 15 bases. This chain's CDR3 is CASSEYPLASLQPQHF. The CDR3 nucleotides read TGTGCCAGCAGTGAATATCCCCTAGCATCCCTTCAGCCCCAGCATTTT. The full variable domain, with the rest looked up from reference TRBV25-1 and TRBJ1-5, is EADIYQTPRYLVIGTGKKITLECSQTMGHDKMYWYQQDPGMELHLIHYSYGVNSTEKGDLSSESTVSRIRTEHFPLTLESARPSHTSQYLCASSEYPLASLQPQHFGDGTRLSIL.

This clonotype was counted at least ten times. This chain connects TRBV6-5 to TRBJ2-7, with D maybe TRBD2 (5 bases). The CDR3 runs to 15 residues. Germline V lookup: CDR1 MNHEY, CDR2 SVGAGI. The germline V and J ends were trimmed by 2 bases and 6 bases, with 17 bases remaining between them. Here the CDR3 DNA reads TGTGCCAGCAGTTACGCTGATAGGCCCAGCGGCGAGCAGTACTTC. Translating gives CASSYADRPSGEQYF.

This clonotype was seen a few times. The chain combines TRBV7-8 with TRBJ2-3; tentatively, D is TRBD2 (6 bases). Trimming took off 5 bases at V and 4 bases at J, with 13 bases between the two ends. The germline CDR1 and CDR2 sequences are SGHVS and FQNEAQ. This CDR3 is built from 14 residues. CDR3 sequence: CASSPHIAADTQYF. DNA for the CDR3: TGTGCCAGCAGCCCACACATAGCGGCAGATACGCAGTATTTT. The full variable domain, completed using reference TRBV7-8 and TRBJ2-3, is GAGVSQSPRYKVAKRGQDVALRCDPISGHVSLFWYQQALGQGPEFLTYFQNEAQLDKSGLPSDRFFAERPEGSVSTLKIQRTQQEDSAVYLCASSPHIAADTQYFGPGTRLTVL.

This clonotype occurred many times. This chain connects TRBV20-1 to TRBJ1-3; perhaps TRBD1 as D (6 bases). Germline values: CDR1 DFQATT, CDR2 SNEGSKA (reference sequence). Trimming pared 5 bases from V and 4 bases from J, leaving 12 bases between. The CDR3 runs 13 residues. Here the CDR3 DNA reads TGCAGTGCTCCAGGGGAGGGGGGAAACACCATATATTTT. Residues: CSAPGEGGNTIYF.